The source of this TCR beta chain is a study of cytomegalovirus exposure and HLA in healthy donors. Whole-study results and caveats: Follow-up analysis later connected one missense variant in DCLRE1C with trimming of TCR beta V- and J-genes. Three chains linked to CMV were shown in vitro to be specific for CMV antigens. The availability of immune exposure information extended only to CMV serostatus.

The PCR contained 60 Vbeta and 13 Jbeta primers. Libraries were prepared by immunoSEQ multiplex PCR; TCRdb keeps only in-frame clonotypes and omits some of them. The table lists approximately 110,000 clones, 70% to 80% of them singletons. V gave up 4 bases and J gave up 4 bases; unmatched junction bases: 8. The CDR3 runs to 15 residues. CDR1 is SGDLS and CDR2 is YYNGEE in the germline V gene. Note on this clone: The antigen is undetermined.

V usage is TRBV9 and J usage is TRBJ1-1; 9 positions agree with TRBD1. The origin of this receptor is a woman aged 35 to 49 in good health and CMV-seropositive. What was sequenced was PBMCs. CDR3 sequence: CASSLQGAGITEAFF. CDR3 coding DNA: TGTGCCAGCAGCCTACAGGGGGCGGGTATCACTGAAGCTTTCTTT.